The present T cell receptor beta chain was sequenced within a study of T-cell reconstitution after alpha-beta-depleted transplantation in children. TCRbeta library preparation incorporated unique molecular identifiers. Each CDR3 protein gets one entry after TCRdb re-called the PCR reads with MiXCR. The data contain about 200,000 distinct CDR3 sequences, approximately 17% of them seen just once; the ten biggest clones take up about 41%. Findings and limits, study-wide: T-cell counts and diversity were attributed mostly to newly produced T cells one year after transplant. Several hundred expanded graft clones reportedly supplied alpha-beta T cells about two months after transplant.

Concerning this clonotype itself: The antigen is not known.

The V segment lost 6 bases and the J segment 5 bases; nucleotides outside the gene matches: 11. The CDR3 loop spans 16 amino acids. Sequencing used PBMCs, mostly from graft donor cells, obtained 360 days after TCRalphabeta/CD19-depleted stem cell transplant. The V gene is TRBV12-3 or TRBV12-4, the J gene TRBJ1-4; TRBD1 matches 8 bases. The source of this sequence is a male patient aged 2-10 years who had a stem cell transplant for acute lymphoblastic leukemia, so the T cells may come from the graft donor. The CDR3 sequence: CASSRGTGSANEKLFF. CDR3 coding DNA: TGTGCCAGCAGCCGGGGGACAGGCTCCGCGAATGAAAAACTGTTTTTT.